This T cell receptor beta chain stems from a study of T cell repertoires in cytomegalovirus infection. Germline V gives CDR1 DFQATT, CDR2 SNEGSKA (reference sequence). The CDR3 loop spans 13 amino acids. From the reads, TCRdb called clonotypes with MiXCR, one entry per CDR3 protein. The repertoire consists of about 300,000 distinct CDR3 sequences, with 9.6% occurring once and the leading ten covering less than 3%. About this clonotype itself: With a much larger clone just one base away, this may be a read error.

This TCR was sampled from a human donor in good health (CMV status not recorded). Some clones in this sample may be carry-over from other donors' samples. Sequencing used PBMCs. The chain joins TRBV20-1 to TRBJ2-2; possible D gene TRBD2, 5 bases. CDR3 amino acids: CSAPDANTGERFF. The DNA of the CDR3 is TGCAGTGCCCCGGACGCGAACACCGGGGAGCGGTTTTTT.